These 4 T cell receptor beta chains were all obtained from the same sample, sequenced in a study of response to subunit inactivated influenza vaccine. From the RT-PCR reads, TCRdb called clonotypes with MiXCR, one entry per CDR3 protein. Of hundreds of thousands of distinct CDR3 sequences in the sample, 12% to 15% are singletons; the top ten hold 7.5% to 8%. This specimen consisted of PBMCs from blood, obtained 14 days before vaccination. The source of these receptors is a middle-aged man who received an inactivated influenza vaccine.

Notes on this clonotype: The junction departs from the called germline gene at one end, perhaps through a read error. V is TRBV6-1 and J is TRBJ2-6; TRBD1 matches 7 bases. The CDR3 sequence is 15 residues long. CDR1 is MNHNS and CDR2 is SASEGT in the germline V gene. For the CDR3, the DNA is TGTGGCAGCACTCCCAGGGGGATTGGGGCCAACGTCCTGACTTTC. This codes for CGSTPRGIGANVLTF.

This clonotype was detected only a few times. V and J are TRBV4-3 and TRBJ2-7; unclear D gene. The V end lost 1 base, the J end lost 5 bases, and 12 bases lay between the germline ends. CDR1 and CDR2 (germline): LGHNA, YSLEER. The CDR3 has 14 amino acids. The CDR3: CASSQGPRSDEQYF. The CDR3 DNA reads TGCGCCAGCAGCCAAGGCCCGAGGAGCGACGAGCAGTACTTC.

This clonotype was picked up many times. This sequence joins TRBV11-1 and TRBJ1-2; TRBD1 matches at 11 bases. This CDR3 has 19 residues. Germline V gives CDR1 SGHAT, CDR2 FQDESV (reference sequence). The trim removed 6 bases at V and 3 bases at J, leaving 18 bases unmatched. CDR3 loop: CASRQTTYGPGQGDYGYTF. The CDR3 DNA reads TGTGCCAGCAGACAAACCACCTATGGGCCGGGACAGGGGGACTATGGCTACACCTTC.

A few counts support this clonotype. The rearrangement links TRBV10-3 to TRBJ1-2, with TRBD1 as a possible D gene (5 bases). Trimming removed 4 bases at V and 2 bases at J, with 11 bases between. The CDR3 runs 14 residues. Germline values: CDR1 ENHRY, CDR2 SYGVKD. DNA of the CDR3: TGTGCCATCAGTGGGGCAAAGGGGAACTATGGCTACACCTTC. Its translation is CAISGAKGNYGYTF.